This T cell receptor (beta chain) was recovered during a study of STAT5B mutations in CD4+ large granular lymphocyte leukemia. Regarding the study as a whole: Without putative leukemic clones, patient CD4-sorted repertoires remained more clonal than healthy CD4+ repertoires. Without HLA matching, higher CD4+ than CD8+ T-LGLL clonality could reflect small sample size.

As for this clone: Its antigen is unknown.

Using immunoSEQ multiplex PCR, the repertoire was profiled, and TCRdb retains in-frame clones only, with some absent. The sample comprises some 30,000 clones, around 81% of which are singletons, and about 4.5% rests with the top ten. Control samples were healthy donors' buffy coats. The receptor was isolated from a human donor in good health. The sequenced material came from CD4+ T cells from blood buffy coats.

As DNA, the CDR3 is TGTGCCAGCCGTTCGGGGGCCAGGATTGTCGAGCAGTACTTC. Its protein product is CASRSGARIVEQYF. This chain joins TRBV28 and TRBJ2-7; D possibly matches TRBD1 or TRBD2 (6 bases each). CDR3 length equals 14 residues. The V gene lost 8 bases and the J gene lost 6 bases, with 20 bases spanning the gap. Germline lookup yields CDR1 MDHEN and CDR2 SYDVKM.